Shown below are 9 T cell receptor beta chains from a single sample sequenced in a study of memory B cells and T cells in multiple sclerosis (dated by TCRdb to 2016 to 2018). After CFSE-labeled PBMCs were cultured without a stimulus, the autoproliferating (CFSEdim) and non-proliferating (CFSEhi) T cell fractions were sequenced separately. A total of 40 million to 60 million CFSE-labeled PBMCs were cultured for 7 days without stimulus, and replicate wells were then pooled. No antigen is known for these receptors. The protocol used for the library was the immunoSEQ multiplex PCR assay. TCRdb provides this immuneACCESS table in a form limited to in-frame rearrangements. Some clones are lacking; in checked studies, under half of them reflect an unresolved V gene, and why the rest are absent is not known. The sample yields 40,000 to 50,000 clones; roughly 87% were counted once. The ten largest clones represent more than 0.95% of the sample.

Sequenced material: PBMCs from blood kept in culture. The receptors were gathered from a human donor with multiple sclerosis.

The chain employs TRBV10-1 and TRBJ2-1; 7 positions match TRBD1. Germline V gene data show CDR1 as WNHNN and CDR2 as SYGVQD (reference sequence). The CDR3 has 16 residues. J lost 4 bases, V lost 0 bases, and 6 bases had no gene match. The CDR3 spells CASSESWTGSYNEQFF. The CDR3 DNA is TGCGCCAGCAGTGAGTCTTGGACAGGTTCTTACAATGAGCAGTTCTTC.

The CDR3 here is CASSLRRTAYDGYTF. DNA for the CDR3: TGTGCCAGCAGCTTGAGGCGGACAGCTTATGATGGCTACACCTTC. The V gene is TRBV5-5, the J gene TRBJ1-2; tentative D call: TRBD1 (6 bases). The germline V gene encodes CDR1 SGHKS and CDR2 YYEKEE (reference sequence). Trimming pared 1 base from V and 6 bases from J, leaving 16 bases between. This CDR3 has 15 amino acids.

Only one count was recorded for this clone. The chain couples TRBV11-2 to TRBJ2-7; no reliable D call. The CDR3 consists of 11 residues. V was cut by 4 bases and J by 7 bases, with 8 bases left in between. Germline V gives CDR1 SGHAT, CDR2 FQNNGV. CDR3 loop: CASSSLGEQYF. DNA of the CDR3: TGTGCCAGCAGCTCCCTCGGGGAGCAGTACTTC.

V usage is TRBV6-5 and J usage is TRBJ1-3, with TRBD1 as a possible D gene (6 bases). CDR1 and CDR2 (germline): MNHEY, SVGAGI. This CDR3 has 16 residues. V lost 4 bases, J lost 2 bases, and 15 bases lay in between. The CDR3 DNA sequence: TGTGCCAGCAGTTTTCTGGACAGAGAACCTGGAAACACCATATATTTT. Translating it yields CASSFLDREPGNTIYF.

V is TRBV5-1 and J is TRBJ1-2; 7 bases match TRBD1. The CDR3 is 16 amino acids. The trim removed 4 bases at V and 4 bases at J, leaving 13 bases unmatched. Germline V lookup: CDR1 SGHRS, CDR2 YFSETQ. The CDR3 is CASSPGTDTLVYGYTF. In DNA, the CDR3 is TGCGCCAGCAGCCCCGGGACAGATACTCTTGTCTATGGCTACACCTTC.

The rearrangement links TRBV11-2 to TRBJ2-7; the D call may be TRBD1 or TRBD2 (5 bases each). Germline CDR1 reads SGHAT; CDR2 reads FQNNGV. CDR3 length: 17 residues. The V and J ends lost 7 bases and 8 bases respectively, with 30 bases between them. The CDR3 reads CASTTISGARGSWKQYF. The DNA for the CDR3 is TGTGCCAGCACCACCATTTCGGGCGCTCGGGGCAGTTGGAAGCAGTACTTC. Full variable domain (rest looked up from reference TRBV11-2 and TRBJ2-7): EAGVAQSPRYKIIEKRQSVAFWCNPISGHATLYWYQQILGQGPKLLIQFQNNGVVDDSQLPKDRFSAERLKGVDSTLKIQPAKLEDSAVYLCASTTISGARGSWKQYFGPGTRLTVT.

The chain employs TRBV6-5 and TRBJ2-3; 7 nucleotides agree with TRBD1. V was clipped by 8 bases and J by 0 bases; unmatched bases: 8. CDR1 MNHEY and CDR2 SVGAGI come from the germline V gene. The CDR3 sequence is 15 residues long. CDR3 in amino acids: CASRPGQISTDTQYF. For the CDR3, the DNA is TGTGCCAGCCGACCGGGACAGATTAGCACAGATACGCAGTATTTT.

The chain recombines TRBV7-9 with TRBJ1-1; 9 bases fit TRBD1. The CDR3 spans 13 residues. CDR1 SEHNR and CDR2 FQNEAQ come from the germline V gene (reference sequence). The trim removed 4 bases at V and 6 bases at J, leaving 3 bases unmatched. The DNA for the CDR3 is TGTGCCAGCAGCTCCGGGACAGGGCCTGAAGCTTTCTTT. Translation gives CASSSGTGPEAFF. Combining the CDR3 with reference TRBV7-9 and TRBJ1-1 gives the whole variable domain DTGVSQNPRHKITKRGQNVTFRCDPISEHNRLYWYRQTLGQGPEFLTYFQNEAQLEKSRLLSDRFSAERPKGSFSTLEIQRTEQGDSAMYLCASSSGTGPEAFFGQGTRLTVV.

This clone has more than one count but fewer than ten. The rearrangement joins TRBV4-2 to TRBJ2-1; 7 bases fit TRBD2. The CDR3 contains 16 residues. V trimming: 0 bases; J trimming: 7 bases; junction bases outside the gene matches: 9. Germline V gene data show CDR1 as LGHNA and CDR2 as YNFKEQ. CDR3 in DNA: TGTGCCAGCAGCCAAGATAGAGCGGGGCGGAGGAATGAGCAGTTCTTC. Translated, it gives CASSQDRAGRRNEQFF.